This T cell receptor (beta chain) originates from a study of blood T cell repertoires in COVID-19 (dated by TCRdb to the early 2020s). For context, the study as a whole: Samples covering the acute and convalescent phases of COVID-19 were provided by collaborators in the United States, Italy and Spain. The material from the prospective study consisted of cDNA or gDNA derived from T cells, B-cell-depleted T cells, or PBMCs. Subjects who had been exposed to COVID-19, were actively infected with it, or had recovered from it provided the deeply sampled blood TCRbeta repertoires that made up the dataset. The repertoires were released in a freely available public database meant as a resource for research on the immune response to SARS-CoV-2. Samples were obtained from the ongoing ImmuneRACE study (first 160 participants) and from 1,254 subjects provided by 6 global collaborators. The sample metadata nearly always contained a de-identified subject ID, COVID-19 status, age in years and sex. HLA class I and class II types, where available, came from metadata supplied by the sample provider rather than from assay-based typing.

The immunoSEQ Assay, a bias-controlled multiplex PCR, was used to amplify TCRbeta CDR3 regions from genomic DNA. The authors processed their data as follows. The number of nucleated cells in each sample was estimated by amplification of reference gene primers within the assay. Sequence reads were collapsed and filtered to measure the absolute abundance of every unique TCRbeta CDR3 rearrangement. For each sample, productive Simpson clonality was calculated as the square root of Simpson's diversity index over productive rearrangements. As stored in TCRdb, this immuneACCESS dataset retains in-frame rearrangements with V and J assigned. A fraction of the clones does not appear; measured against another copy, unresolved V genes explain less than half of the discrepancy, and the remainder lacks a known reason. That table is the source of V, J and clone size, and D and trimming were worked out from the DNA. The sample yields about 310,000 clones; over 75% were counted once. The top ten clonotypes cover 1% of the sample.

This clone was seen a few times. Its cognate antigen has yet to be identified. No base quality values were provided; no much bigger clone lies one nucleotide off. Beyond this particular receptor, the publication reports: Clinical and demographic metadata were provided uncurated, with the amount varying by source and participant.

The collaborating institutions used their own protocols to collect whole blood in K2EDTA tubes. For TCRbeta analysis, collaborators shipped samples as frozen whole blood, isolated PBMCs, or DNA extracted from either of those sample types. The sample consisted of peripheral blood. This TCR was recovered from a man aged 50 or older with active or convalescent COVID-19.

The CDR3 corresponds to CASSKVGPGQPVLAGVYEQYF. The nucleotide sequence reads as follows: TGTGCCAGCAGCAAAGTGGGTCCGGGCCAGCCGGTACTAGCGGGAGTGTACGAGCAGTACTTC. The chain employs TRBV21-1 and TRBJ2-7; the table assigns TRBD2, which was not confirmed against the DNA. TRBV21-1 is a pseudogene locus. The CDR3 measures 21 amino acids from cysteine to phenylalanine. Of all the DNA, just the CDR3 is kept, 63 bases in frame from base 1.